This T cell receptor beta chain derives from a study of OX40 agonist ivuxolimab in advanced cancers. This clone was recorded once. The data were produced by immunoSEQ multiplex PCR, yet TCRdb's version contains in-frame clones alone and is incomplete. The data hold approximately 74,000 clones, with around 83% observed a single time. The V end lost 8 bases, the J end lost 1 base, and 11 bases lay between the germline ends. The CDR3 length is 13 residues. Germline CDR1 MNHEY, CDR2 SVGAGI. This clonotype was obtained from an adult with an advanced solid tumor such as melanoma, head and neck, liver or kidney cancer. The source was CD4+ or CD8+ T cells sorted from blood, collected in a trial of the OX40 agonist ivuxolimab. The V call is TRBV6-5, the J call TRBJ1-1; no reliable D call. CDR3 coding DNA: TGTGCCAGCGGTTTACGGGAGAACACTGAAGCTTTCTTT. This gives the protein CASGLRENTEAFF.